Following are 19 T cell receptor beta chains from one sample sequenced in a study of cytomegalovirus exposure and HLA in healthy donors. Measured with immunoSEQ multiplex PCR; TCRdb has only the in-frame clones, and not every one. The data hold fewer than 85,000 clones, with 85% to 90% observed a single time. The sequenced sample was PBMCs. These receptor sequences come from a woman between 18 and 29 years old in good health and CMV-seropositive.

A note on this clone: At one of its ends the junction is not consistent with the germline gene, which may arise from a read error. The J gene is TRBJ2-5, the V gene TRBV7-7; the D gene is possibly TRBD2 (7 bases). The CDR3 has 14 residues. Per the germline V gene, CDR1 is SSHAT and CDR2 is FNYEAQ (reference sequence). CDR3 amino acids: CASSLGGGPETQYF. The CDR3 region has the DNA TGTGCTAGCAGCTTAGGGGGGGGGCCGGAGACCCAGTACTTC.

The rearrangement joins TRBV15 to TRBJ1-2; the D gene is possibly TRBD1 (6 bases). This CDR3 region has 12 residues. Germline assignment: CDR1 LNHNV and CDR2 YYDKDF (reference sequence). Between the trimmed V and J ends, which lost 5 bases and 7 bases, there was a span of 11 bases. CDR3 in amino acids: CATSAQGSGYTF. The DNA of the CDR3 is TGTGCCACCAGCGCTCAGGGGTCTGGCTACACCTTC.

DNA of the CDR3: TGTGCCAGCAGCCCTACCGGAGCGGGAGCGAACGAGCAGTACTTC. Protein sequence: CASSPTGAGANEQYF. This chain joins TRBV9 and TRBJ2-7; the match to TRBD2 covers 8 bases. The CDR3 is 15 amino acids. Germline CDR1 reads SGDLS; CDR2 reads YYNGEE. The V and J ends lost 4 bases and 5 bases, in that order; junction bases with no gene match: 11.

The rearrangement uses TRBV9 and TRBJ1-2, with D perhaps TRBD1 (5 bases). The CDR3 is 13 residues long. Germline assignment: CDR1 SGDLS and CDR2 YYNGEE. V gave up 3 bases and J gave up 3 bases, with 9 bases separating them. The CDR3 loop reads CASSGQTYYGYTF. The CDR3 DNA reads TGTGCCAGCAGCGGACAGACCTACTATGGCTACACCTTC.

The chain joins TRBV19 to TRBJ2-7; no firm D call. Germline-derived CDR1 and CDR2 are LNHDA and SQIVND (reference sequence). The V end lost 5 bases, the J end lost 0 bases, and 8 bases lay between the germline ends. The CDR3 consists of 13 residues. This CDR3 reads CASSLFPSYEQYF. As DNA, the CDR3 is TGTGCCAGTAGTCTCTTCCCCTCCTACGAGCAGTACTTC.

The chain carries TRBV15 and TRBJ2-5, with D possibly being TRBD1 (5 bases). The CDR3 totals 15 residues. From germline, CDR1 is LNHNV and CDR2 YYDKDF (reference sequence). V lost 0 bases to trimming and J lost 2 bases, with 10 bases between them. The CDR3: CATSRDKGRQETQYF. The CDR3 nucleotides read TGTGCCACCAGCAGAGATAAGGGGCGGCAAGAGACCCAGTACTTC.

This chain joins TRBV2 and TRBJ1-3; TRBD1 matches at 8 bases. After removal of 4 bases from V and 6 bases from J, the junction contained 2 bases not matched to a gene. Germline values: CDR1 SNHLY, CDR2 FYNNEI. This CDR3 region has 13 residues. The CDR3 loop is CASSGTGLNTIYF. CDR3 in DNA: TGTGCCAGCAGTGGGACAGGGTTAAACACCATATATTTT.

V is TRBV4-2 and J is TRBJ2-2; 8 bases line up with TRBD2. V was pared by 7 bases and J by 3 bases, with 7 bases of the junction left unmatched. The germline V gene encodes CDR1 LGHNA and CDR2 YNFKEQ. This CDR3 is 15 amino acids long. In DNA, the CDR3 is TGTGCCAGCACCCCAGCGGGAGTAGACACCGGGGAGCTGTTTTTT. This codes for CASTPAGVDTGELFF.

As DNA, the CDR3 is TGTGCCACCAGCAGAACCAGGGATAGCTCCTACGAGCAGTACTTC. It specifies CATSRTRDSSYEQYF. The V call is TRBV15, the J call TRBJ2-7; possibly TRBD1 for D (5 bases). Germline V gene data show CDR1 as LNHNV and CDR2 as YYDKDF (reference sequence). The V gene lost 2 bases and the J gene lost 0 bases, with 11 bases spanning the gap. This CDR3 is built from 15 residues. Full variable domain (remainder filled in from reference TRBV15 and TRBJ2-7): DAMVIQNPRYQVTQFGKPVTLSCSQTLNHNVMYWYQQKSSQAPKLLFHYYDKDFNNEADTPDNFQSRRPNTSFCFLDIRSPGLGDTAMYLCATSRTRDSSYEQYFGPGTRLTVT.

V usage is TRBV5-4 and J usage is TRBJ2-7; TRBD2 might be the D (5 bases). This CDR3 comprises 14 residues. Germline-derived CDR1 and CDR2 are SGHNT and YYREEE (reference sequence). V was shortened by 1 base and J by 2 bases, with 10 bases between the two germline ends. CDR3 sequence (DNA): TGTGCCAGCAGCTTGTCGGACGGGACCTACGAGCAGTACTTC. Translated, it gives CASSLSDGTYEQYF.

This clone was recorded only once. This rearrangement joins TRBV23-1 to TRBJ2-7; a possible D gene is TRBD2 (7 bases). TRBV23-1 is annotated as an ORF whose role is uncertain. V was trimmed by 9 bases and J by 6 bases, leaving 24 bases between them. The CDR3 spans 15 residues. This chain's CDR3 is CARGGGRGLCGEQYF. In DNA form, the CDR3 reads TGCGCCAGAGGGGGGGGCCGGGGCCTTTGTGGCGAGCAGTACTTC.

This clone was recorded only once. This chain connects TRBV7-9 to TRBJ2-3, with D possibly matching TRBD2 (6 bases). The CDR3 contains 11 residues. Deletions cut 3 bases from V and 15 bases from J, with 13 bases between. Germline V gene lookup returns CDR1 SEHNR and CDR2 FQNEAQ (reference sequence). The CDR3 DNA follows: TGTGCCAGCAGCTTCGGGACTCCACCCTATTTT. Its translation is CASSFGTPPYF.

Note on this clone: This same CDR3 is encoded by further DNA sequences in the sample. The chain joins TRBV4-1 to TRBJ1-5; D not certain. The length of the CDR3 is 15 residues. Trimming pared 1 base from V and 1 base from J, leaving 8 bases between. In germline, CDR1 is MGHRA, CDR2 YSYEKL. CDR3 sequence (DNA): TGCGCCAGCAGCCAAGTACGCGGGAGCAATCAGCCCCAGCATTTT. Its protein is CASSQVRGSNQPQHF.

The V gene is TRBV9, the J gene TRBJ2-7, with D maybe TRBD1 (7 bases). Trimming removed 10 bases from V and 0 bases from J, with 17 bases in between. CDR1 is SGDLS, CDR2 YYNGEE, per germline. This CDR3 comprises 14 residues. The CDR3 DNA follows: TGTGCCGGTGAAGGGGGGACAGACTCCTACGAGCAGTACTTC. This codes for CAGEGGTDSYEQYF.

The V call is TRBV2, the J call TRBJ2-6, with a tentative D call TRBD1 (6 bases). This CDR3 has 15 residues. Trimming stripped 10 bases from V and 0 bases from J, with 13 bases between. Germline V gene data show CDR1 as SNHLY and CDR2 as FYNNEI. The CDR3 nucleotides are TGTGCCACCGAGACAGGCAACTCTGGGGCCAACGTCCTGACTTTC. It specifies CATETGNSGANVLTF.

The chain recombines TRBV11-2 with TRBJ1-2; 7 nucleotides align to TRBD1. This CDR3 is built from 12 residues. After removal of 5 bases from V and 6 bases from J, the junction contained 3 bases not matched to a gene. CDR1 is SGHAT and CDR2 is FQNNGV in the germline V gene. This chain's CDR3 is CASSPGTDGYTF. CDR3 DNA sequence: TGTGCCAGCAGCCCTGGGACAGATGGCTACACCTTC.

CDR3 sequence (DNA): TGTGCCAGCAGTTTTTTGTTACAGGGTGTCACTGAAGCTTTCTTT. Translation gives CASSFLLQGVTEAFF. The gene calls are TRBV28 and TRBJ1-1; tentatively, D is TRBD1 (6 bases). CDR3 length equals 15 residues. V was cut by 3 bases and J by 4 bases, with 15 bases left in between. The germline CDR1 and CDR2 sequences are MDHEN and SYDVKM.

The rearrangement joins TRBV19 to TRBJ2-3, with D perhaps matching TRBD2 (6 bases). V lost 3 bases and J lost 5, with 15 bases in between. The CDR3 covers 15 residues. Looked up from germline, CDR1 is LNHDA and CDR2 is SQIVND (reference sequence). CDR3 bases: TGTGCCAGTAGTATCTACGGGGGAGAGGGAGATACGCAGTATTTT. Residues: CASSIYGGEGDTQYF.

The chain has TRBV19 and TRBJ1-2; maybe TRBD1 (5 bases). Germline lookup yields CDR1 LNHDA and CDR2 SQIVND (reference sequence). Trimming removed 5 bases at V and 4 bases at J, with 14 bases between. The CDR3 loop spans 14 amino acids. CDR3 protein: CASSPGGEAYGYTF. The CDR3 nucleotides read TGTGCCAGTAGTCCCGGGGGTGAAGCCTATGGCTACACCTTC.